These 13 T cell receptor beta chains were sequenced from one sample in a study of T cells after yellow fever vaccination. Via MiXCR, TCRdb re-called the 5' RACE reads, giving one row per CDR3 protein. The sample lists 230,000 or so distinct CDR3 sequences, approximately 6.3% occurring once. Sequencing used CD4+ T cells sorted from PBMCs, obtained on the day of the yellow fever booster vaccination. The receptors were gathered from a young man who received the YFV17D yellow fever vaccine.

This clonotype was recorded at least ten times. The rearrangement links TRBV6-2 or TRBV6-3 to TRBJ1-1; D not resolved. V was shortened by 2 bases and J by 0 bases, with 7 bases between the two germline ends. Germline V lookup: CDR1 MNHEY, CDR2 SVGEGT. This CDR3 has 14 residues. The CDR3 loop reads CASSYGVMNTEAFF. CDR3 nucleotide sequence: TGTGCCAGCAGTTACGGGGTCATGAACACTGAAGCTTTCTTT.

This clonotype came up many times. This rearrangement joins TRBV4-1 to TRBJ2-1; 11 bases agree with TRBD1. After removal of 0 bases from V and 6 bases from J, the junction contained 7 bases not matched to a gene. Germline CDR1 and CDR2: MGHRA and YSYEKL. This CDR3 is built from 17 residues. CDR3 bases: TGCGCCAGCAGCCAAGATCACCGGACAGGGGGCGGCAATGAGCAGTTCTTC. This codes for CASSQDHRTGGGNEQFF.

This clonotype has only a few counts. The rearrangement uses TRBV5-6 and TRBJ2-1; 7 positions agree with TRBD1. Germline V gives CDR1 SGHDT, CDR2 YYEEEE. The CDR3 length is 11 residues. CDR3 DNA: TGTGCGCGGACAGGTGACAATGAGCAGTTCTTC. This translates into CARTGDNEQFF.

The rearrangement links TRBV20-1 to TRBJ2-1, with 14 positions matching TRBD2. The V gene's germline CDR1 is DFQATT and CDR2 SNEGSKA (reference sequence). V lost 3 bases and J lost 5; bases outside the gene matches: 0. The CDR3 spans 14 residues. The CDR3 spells CSARGLAGDNEQFF. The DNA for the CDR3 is TGCAGTGCTAGGGGACTAGCGGGAGACAATGAGCAGTTCTTC.

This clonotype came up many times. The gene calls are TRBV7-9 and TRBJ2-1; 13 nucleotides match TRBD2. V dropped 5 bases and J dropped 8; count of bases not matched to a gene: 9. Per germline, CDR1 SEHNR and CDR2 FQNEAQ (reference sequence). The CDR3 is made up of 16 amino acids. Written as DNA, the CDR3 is TGTGCCAGCAGCATCCGGACTAGCGGGAGTAAGGATGAGCAGTTCTTC. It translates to CASSIRTSGSKDEQFF.

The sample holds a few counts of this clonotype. The CDR3 is CASSLAVTSGRAGEQFF. CDR3 sequence (DNA): TGTGCCAGCAGCTTAGCGGTGACTAGCGGGAGGGCCGGGGAGCAGTTCTTC. The J gene is TRBJ2-1, the V gene TRBV7-6; 14 bases are a match to TRBD2. Looked up from germline, CDR1 is SGHVS and CDR2 is FNYEAQ. Trimming removed 0 bases from V and 10 bases from J; junction bases left unmatched: 8. CDR3 length equals 17 residues.

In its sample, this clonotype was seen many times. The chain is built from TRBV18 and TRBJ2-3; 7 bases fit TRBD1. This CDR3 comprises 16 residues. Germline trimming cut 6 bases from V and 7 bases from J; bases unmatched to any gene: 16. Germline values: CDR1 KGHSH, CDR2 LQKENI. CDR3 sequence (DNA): TGTGCCAGCTCCCCTGAGACCGGGACAGTTAGTTATACGCAGTATTTT. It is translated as CASSPETGTVSYTQYF. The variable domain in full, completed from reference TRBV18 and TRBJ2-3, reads NAGVMQNPRHLVRRRGQEARLRCSPMKGHSHVYWYRQLPEEGLKFMVYLQKENIIDESGMPKERFSAEFPKEGPSILRIQQVVRGDSAAYFCASSPETGTVSYTQYFGPGTRLTVL.

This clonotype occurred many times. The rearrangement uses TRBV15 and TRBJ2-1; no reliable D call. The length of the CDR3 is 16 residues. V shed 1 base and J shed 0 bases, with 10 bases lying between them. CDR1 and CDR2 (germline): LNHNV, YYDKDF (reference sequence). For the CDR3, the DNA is TGTGCCACCAGCAGAGGAGACTCCAGCTCCTACAATGAGCAGTTCTTC. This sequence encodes CATSRGDSSSYNEQFF.

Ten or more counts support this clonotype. The CDR3 loop is CSVEEGLAGGSLQYF. CDR3 DNA: TGCAGCGTTGAAGAGGGACTAGCGGGAGGGTCCCTACAGTACTTC. The chain combines TRBV29-1 with TRBJ2-5, with 16 bases matching TRBD2. CDR1 SQVTM and CDR2 ANQGSEA come from the germline V gene. This CDR3 comprises 15 residues. V lost 0 bases to trimming and J lost 11 bases; unmatched junction nucleotides: 6. The complete variable domain, with remaining parts taken from reference TRBV29-1 and TRBJ2-5, reads SAVISQKPSRDICQRGTSLTIQCQVDSQVTMMFWYRQQPGQSLTLIATANQGSEATYESGFVIDKFPISRPNLTFSTLTVSNMSPEDSSIYLCSVEEGLAGGSLQYFGPGTRLLVL.

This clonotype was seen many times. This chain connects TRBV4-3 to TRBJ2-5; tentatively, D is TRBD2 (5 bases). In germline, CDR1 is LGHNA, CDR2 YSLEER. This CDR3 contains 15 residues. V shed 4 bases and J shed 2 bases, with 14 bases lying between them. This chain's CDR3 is CASSPPGSGQETQYF. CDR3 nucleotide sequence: TGCGCCAGCAGCCCGCCGGGGTCAGGACAAGAGACCCAGTACTTC.

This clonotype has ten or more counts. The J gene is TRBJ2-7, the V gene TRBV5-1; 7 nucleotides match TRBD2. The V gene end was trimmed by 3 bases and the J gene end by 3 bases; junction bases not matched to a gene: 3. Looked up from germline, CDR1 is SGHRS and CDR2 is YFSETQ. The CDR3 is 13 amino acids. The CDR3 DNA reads TGCGCCAGCAGCTACGGGACTATCTACGAGCAGTACTTC. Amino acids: CASSYGTIYEQYF.

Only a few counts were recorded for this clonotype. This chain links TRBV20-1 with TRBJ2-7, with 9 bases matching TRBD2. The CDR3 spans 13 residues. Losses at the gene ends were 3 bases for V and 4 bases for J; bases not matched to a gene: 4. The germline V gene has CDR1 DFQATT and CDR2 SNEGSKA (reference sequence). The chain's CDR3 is CSARASGIYEQYF. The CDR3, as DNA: TGCAGTGCTAGGGCTAGCGGGATTTACGAGCAGTACTTC.

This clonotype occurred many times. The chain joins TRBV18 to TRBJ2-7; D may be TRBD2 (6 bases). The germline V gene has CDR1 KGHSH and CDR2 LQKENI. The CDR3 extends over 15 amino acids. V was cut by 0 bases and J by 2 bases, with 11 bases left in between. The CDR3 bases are TGTGCCAGCTCACCACCGGGCGGGGCCCCCTACGAGCAGTACTTC. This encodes CASSPPGGAPYEQYF.